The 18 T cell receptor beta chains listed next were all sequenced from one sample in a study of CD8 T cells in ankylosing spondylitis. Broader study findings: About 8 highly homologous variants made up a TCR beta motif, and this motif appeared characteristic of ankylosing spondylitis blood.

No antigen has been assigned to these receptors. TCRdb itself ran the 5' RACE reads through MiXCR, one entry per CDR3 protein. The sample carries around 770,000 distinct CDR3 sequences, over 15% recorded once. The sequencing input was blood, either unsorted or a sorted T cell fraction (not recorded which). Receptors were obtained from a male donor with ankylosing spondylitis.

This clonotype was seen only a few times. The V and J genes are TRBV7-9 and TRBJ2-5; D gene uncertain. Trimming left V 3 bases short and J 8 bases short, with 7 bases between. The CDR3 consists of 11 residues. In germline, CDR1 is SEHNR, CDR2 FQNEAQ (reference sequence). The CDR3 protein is CASSFELTQYF. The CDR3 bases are TGTGCCAGCAGCTTCGAACTAACCCAGTACTTC.

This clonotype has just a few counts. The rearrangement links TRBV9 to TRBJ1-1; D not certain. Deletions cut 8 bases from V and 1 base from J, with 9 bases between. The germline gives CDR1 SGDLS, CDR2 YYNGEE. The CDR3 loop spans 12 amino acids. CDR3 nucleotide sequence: TGTGCCAGTGGACCCGCGAACACTGAAGCTTTCTTT. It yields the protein CASGPANTEAFF.

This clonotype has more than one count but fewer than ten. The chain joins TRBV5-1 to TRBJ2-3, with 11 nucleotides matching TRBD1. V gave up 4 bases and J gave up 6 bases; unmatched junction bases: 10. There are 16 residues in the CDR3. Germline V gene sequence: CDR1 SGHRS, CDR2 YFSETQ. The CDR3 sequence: CASSLTTGTGGDTQYF. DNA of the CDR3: TGCGCCAGCAGCCTAACCACCGGGACAGGGGGTGATACGCAGTATTTT.

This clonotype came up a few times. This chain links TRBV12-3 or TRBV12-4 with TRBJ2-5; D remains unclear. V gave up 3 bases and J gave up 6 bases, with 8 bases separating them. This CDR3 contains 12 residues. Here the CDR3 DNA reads TGTGCCAGCAGTTTCGGCCCGAAGACCCAGTACTTC. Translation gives CASSFGPKTQYF.

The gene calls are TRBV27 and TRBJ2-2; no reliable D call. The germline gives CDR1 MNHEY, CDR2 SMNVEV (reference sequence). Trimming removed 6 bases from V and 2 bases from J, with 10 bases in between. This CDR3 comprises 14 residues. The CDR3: CASSLQLNTGELFF. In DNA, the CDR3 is TGTGCCAGCAGCCTCCAACTCAACACCGGGGAGCTGTTTTTT.

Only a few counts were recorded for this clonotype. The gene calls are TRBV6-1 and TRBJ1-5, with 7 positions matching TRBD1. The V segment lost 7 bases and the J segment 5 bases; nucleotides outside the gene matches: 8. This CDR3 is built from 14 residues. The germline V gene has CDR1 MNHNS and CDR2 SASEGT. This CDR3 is CASKAGQGDQPQHF. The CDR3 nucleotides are TGTGCCAGCAAGGCCGGGCAGGGGGATCAGCCCCAGCATTTT.

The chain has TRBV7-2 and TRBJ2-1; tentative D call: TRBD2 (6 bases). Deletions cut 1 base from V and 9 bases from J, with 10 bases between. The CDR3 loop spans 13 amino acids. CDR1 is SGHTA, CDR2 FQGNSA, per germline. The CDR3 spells CASSLGTNPEQFF. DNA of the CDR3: TGTGCCAGCAGCTTAGGGACTAACCCTGAGCAGTTCTTC.

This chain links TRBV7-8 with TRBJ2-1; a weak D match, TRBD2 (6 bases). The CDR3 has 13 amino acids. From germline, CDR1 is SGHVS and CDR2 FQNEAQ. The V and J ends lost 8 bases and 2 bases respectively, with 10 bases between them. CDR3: CASGGWAYNEQFF. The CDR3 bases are TGTGCCAGCGGGGGGTGGGCCTACAATGAGCAGTTCTTC.

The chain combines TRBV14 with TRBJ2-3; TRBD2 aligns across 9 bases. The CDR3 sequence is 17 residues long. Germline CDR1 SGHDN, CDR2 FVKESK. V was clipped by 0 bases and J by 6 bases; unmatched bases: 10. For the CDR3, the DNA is TGTGCCAGCAGCCAAGAGAGGCGGGGGGGCCCGTGGGATACGCAGTATTTT. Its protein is CASSQERRGGPWDTQYF.

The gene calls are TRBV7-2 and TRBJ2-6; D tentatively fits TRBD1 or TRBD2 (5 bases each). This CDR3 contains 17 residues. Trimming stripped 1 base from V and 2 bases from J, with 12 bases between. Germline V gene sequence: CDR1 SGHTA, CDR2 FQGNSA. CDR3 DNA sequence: TGTGCCAGCAGCTTAGTGGCTGAGGGGACTGGGGCCAACGTCCTGACTTTC. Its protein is CASSLVAEGTGANVLTF.

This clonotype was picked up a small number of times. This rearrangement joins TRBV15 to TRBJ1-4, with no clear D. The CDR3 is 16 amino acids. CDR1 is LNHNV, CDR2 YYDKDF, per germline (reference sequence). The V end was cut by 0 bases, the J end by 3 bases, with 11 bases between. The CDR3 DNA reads TGTGCCACCAGCAGAGATCAGGACGCCCCTAATGAAAAACTGTTTTTT. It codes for CATSRDQDAPNEKLFF.

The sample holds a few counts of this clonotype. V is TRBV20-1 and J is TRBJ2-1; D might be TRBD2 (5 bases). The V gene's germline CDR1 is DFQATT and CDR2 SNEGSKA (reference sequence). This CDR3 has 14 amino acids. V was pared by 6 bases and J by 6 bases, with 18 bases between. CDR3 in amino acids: CSARYIREFNEQFF. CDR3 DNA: TGCAGTGCACGCTATATAAGGGAGTTCAATGAGCAGTTCTTC.

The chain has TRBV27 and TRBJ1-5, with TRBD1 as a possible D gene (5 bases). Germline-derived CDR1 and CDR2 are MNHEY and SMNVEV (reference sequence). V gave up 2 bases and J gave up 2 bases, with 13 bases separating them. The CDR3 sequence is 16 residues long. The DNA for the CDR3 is TGTGCCAGCAGTTTAGGGGCCCAGTATGGCAATCAGCCCCAGCATTTT. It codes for CASSLGAQYGNQPQHF.

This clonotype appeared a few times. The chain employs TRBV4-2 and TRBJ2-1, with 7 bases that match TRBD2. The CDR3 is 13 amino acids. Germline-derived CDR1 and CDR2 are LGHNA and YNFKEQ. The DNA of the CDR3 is TGTGCTGCCGCTGAGGGAGGGCTGGCTGAGCAGTTCTTC. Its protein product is CAAAEGGLAEQFF.

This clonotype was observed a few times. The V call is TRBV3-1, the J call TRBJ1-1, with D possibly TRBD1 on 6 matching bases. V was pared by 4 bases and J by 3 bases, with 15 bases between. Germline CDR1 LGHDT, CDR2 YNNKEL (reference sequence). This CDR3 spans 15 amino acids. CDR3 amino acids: CASSPGQFGDTEAFF. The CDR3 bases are TGTGCCAGCAGCCCCGGACAGTTCGGGGACACTGAAGCTTTCTTT.

The CDR3 DNA follows: TGTGCCAGCCCGCAGGATCTGGACACTGAAGCTTTCTTT. Amino acids: CASPQDLDTEAFF. V and J are TRBV6-1 and TRBJ1-1; the D is unclear. With 8 bases removed from V and 3 bases from J, the gap between germline ends came to 13 bases. The CDR3 extends over 13 amino acids. Germline V gene data show CDR1 as MNHNS and CDR2 as SASEGT.

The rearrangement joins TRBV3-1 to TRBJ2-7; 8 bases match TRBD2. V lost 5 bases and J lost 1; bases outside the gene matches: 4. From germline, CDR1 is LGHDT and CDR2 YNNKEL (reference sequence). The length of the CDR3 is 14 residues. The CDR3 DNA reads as TGTGCCAGCAGCGTGGGACTAGGTTCCTACGAGCAGTACTTC. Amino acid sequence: CASSVGLGSYEQYF.

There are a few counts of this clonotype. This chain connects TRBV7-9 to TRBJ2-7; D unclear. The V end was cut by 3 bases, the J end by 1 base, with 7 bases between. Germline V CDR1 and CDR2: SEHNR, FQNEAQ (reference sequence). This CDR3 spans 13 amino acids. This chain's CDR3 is CASSFEESYEQYF. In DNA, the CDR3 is TGTGCCAGCAGCTTTGAGGAATCCTACGAGCAGTACTTC. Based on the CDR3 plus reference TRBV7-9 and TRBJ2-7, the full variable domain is DTGVSQNPRHKITKRGQNVTFRCDPISEHNRLYWYRQTLGQGPEFLTYFQNEAQLEKSRLLSDRFSAERPKGSFSTLEIQRTEQGDSAMYLCASSFEESYEQYFGPGTRLTVT.